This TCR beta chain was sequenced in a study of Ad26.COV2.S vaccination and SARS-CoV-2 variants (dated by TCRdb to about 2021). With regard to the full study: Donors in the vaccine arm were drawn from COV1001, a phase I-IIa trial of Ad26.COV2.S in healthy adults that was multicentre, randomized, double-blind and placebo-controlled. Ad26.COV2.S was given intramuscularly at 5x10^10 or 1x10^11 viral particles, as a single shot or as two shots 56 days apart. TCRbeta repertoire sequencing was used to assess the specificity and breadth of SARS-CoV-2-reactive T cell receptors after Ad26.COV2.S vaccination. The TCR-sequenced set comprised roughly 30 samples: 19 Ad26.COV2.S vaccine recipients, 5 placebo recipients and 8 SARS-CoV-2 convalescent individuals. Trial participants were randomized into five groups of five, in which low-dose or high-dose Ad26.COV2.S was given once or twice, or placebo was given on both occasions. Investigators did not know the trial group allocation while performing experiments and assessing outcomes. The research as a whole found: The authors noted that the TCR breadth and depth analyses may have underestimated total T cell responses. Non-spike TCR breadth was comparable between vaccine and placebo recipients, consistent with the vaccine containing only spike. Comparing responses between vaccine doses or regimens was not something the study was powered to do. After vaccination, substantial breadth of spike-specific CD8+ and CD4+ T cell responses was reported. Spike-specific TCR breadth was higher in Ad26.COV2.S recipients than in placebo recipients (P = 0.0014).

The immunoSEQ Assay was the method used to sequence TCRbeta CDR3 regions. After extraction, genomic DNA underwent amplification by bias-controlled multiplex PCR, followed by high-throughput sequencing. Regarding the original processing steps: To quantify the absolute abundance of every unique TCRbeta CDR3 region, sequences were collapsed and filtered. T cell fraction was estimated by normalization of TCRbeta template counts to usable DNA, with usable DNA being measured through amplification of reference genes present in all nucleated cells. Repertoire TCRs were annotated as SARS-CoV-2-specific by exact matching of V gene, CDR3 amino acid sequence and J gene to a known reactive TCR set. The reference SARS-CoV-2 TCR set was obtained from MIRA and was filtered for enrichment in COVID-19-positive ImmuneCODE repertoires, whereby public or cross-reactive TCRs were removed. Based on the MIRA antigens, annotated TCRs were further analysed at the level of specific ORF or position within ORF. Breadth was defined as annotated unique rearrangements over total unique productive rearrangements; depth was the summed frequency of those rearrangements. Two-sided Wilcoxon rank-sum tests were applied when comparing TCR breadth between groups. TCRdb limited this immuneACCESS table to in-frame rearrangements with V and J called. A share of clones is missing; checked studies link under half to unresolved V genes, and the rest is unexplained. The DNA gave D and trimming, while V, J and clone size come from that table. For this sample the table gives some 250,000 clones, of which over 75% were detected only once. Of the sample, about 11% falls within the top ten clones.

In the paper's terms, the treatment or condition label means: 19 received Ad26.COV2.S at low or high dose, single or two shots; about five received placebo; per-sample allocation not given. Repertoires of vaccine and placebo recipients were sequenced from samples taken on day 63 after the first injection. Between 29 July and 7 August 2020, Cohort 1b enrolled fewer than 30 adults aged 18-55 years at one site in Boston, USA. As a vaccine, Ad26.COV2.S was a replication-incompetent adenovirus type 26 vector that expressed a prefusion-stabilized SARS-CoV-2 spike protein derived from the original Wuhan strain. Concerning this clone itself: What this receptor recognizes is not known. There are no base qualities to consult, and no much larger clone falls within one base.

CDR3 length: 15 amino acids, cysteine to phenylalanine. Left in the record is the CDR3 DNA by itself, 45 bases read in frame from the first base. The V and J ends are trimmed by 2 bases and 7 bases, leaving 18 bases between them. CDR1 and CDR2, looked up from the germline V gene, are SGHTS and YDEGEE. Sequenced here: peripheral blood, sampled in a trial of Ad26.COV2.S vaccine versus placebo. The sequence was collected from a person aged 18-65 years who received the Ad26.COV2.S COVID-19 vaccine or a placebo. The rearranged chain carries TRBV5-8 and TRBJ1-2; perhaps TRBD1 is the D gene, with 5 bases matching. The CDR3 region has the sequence CASSFAGGRGGGYTF. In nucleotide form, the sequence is TGTGCCAGCAGCTTTGCTGGGGGAAGAGGAGGTGGCTACACCTTC.